The present T cell receptor beta chain was sequenced within a study of human T cells and chemical hapten exposure. Time point in this sample: patch test 1, 2 weeks after DPC sensitization. Stated treatment: therapeutic diphenylcyclopropenone sensitization with weekly scalp DPC. The V gene lost 5 bases and the J gene lost 8 bases, with 14 bases spanning the gap. The germline V gene encodes CDR1 SGHDT and CDR2 YYEEEE. This CDR3 spans 13 amino acids. In regard to this clonotype: Its antigen is currently unknown.

Via MiXCR, TCRdb re-called the RACE reads, giving one row per CDR3 protein. Of 300,000 to 450,000 distinct CDR3 sequences listed, more than 4.5% were seen once; the top ten hold approximately 2.5%. Study conclusions and caveats: The count of PT1 expanded TCRs correlated positively with patch test score. Donor immune responses may differ from healthy people's, since all donors had alopecia.

The chain combines TRBV5-6 with TRBJ2-1, with D perhaps given as TRBD1 or TRBD2 (5 bases each). This receptor was identified in a woman aged 50 to 60 with alopecia areata. Some clones in this sample may be carry-over from other donors' samples. Material: whole blood, obtained in connection with sensitization to the hapten diphenylcyclopropenone (DPC). As DNA, the CDR3 is TGTGCCAGCAGTTTTGTTGGGGGAGATGAGCAGTTCTTC. Translating it yields CASSFVGGDEQFF.